This T cell receptor beta chain was sequenced for a study of PD-1 blockade in mismatch repair-deficient tumors. The CDR3 length is 15 residues. The germline V gene has CDR1 SSHAT and CDR2 FNYEAQ (reference sequence). The assay was immunoSEQ multiplex PCR, and TCRdb's table has in-frame clones only and misses some. The sample has around 48,000 clones, about 80% seen once; the top ten hold about 3%. Study findings and constraints: Tumor-resident clones, often absent from pretreatment blood, expanded after pembrolizumab and then contracted.

A note on this clone: Antigen specificity is unknown. Germline and junction disagree at one end, which may indicate a read error.

All patients were mismatch repair deficient, assessed by either PCR or immunohistochemistry. The TCR comes from an adult with mismatch repair-deficient cancer. V and J are TRBV7-7 and TRBJ2-2, with a tentative D call TRBD2 (6 bases). The sequenced sample was peripheral blood, obtained 4 weeks after starting pembrolizumab. The CDR3 sequence is CASSLAVGETGELFF. CDR3 bases: TGTGCTAGCAGCTTAGCGGTTGGGGAGACCGGGGAGCTGTTTTTT.